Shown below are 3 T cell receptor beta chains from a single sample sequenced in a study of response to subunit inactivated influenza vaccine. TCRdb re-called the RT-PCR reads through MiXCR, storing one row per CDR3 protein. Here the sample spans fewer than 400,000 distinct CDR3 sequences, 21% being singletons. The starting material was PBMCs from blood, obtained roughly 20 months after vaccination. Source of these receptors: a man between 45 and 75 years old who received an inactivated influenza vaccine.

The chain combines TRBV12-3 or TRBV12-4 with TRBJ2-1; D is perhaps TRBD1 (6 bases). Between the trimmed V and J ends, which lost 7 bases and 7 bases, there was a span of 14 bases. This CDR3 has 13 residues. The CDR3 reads CASTQGWGNEQFF. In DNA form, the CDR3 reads TGTGCCAGCACCCAGGGGTGGGGTAATGAGCAGTTCTTC.

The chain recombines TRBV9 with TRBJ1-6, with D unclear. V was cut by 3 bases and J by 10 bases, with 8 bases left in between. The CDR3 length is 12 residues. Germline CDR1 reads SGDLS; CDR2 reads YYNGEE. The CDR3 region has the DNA TGTGCCAGCAGCGGGTACAACTCACCCCTCCACTTT. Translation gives CASSGYNSPLHF.

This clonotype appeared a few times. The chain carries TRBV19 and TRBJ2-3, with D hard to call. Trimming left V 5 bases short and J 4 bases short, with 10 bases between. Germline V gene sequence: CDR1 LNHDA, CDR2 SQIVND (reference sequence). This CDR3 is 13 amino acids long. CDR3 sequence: CASSLVGADTQYF. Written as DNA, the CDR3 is TGTGCCAGTAGTCTCGTAGGTGCAGATACGCAGTATTTT.